This record covers a single T cell receptor (beta chain). The table came from immunoSEQ multiplex PCR; TCRdb's copy has only in-frame clones and leaves some out. Of more than 140,000 clones in the sample, approximately 90% were seen once. The sample originates from a study of T cell responses to AZD1222 COVID-19 vaccine. The CDR3 spans 16 residues. Looked up from germline, CDR1 is LGHNA and CDR2 is YNFKEQ. The germline V and J ends were trimmed by 2 bases and 9 bases, with 17 bases remaining between them. Material: peripheral blood, obtained on day 0 of AZD1222 vaccination. The receptor's source is an adult in good health. V is TRBV4-2 and J is TRBJ1-6, with a possible D match to TRBD1 (5 bases). The CDR3 DNA reads TGTGCCAGCAGCCAAAGAAGGGTCAGGGAGGGTTCACCCCTCCACTTT. This codes for CASSQRRVREGSPLHF.